What follows describes a single TCR beta chain. This entry is derived from a study of blood T cell repertoires in COVID-19. At the level of the study: Samples taken during acute and convalescent COVID-19 were collected in the United States, Italy and Spain. The cDNA or gDNA used as material had been derived from T cells, B-cell-depleted T cells, or PBMCs.

Some clones are missing from TCRdb's copy, which holds only in-frame ones; the method was immunoSEQ multiplex PCR. The profile covers about 300,000 clones, with 85% to 90% appearing a single time and less than 3.5% taken by the ten largest. Participants, 18 to 89 years old, spanned fewer than 30 US areas. In the 2 weeks before study entry, exposed participants met a COVID-19 case, which was PCR-confirmed or clinician-diagnosed. The germline V gene encodes CDR1 LNHDA and CDR2 SQIVND (reference sequence). The CDR3 is 15 residues long. Trimming pared 6 bases from V and 1 base from J, leaving 13 bases between.

The genes are TRBV19 and TRBJ2-1; weak D call: TRBD2 (6 bases). This TCR derives from a woman in her forties or fifties who had been exposed to COVID-19. The source material was PBMCs or T cells enriched from blood (not recorded which). CDR3 residues: CASRGYGGSYNEQFF. In DNA form, the CDR3 reads TGTGCCAGTAGGGGTTACGGGGGATCCTACAATGAGCAGTTCTTC.